Included here is one TCR beta chain sequence, with context. Its antigen remains unknown. The sample belongs to a study of cytomegalovirus exposure and HLA in healthy donors. Findings and limits, study-wide: Of the V segments, some could not be distinguished, including TRBV6-2 and TRBV6-3, and were excluded. Immune exposure information available was restricted to CMV serostatus.

This PCR relied on a set of 60 Vbeta primers and 13 Jbeta primers. The data were produced by immunoSEQ multiplex PCR, yet TCRdb's version contains in-frame clones alone and is incomplete. Of about 210,000 clones in the sample, 82% were seen once. J lost 3 bases, V lost 6 bases, and 7 bases had no gene match. The CDR3 runs to 14 residues. Germline CDR1 reads MNHEY; CDR2 reads SMNVEV (reference sequence). The source material was PBMCs. This sequence originates from a man aged 35 to 55 in good health and CMV-seropositive. V usage is TRBV27 and J usage is TRBJ1-1; TRBD1 matches at 7 bases. CDR3 sequence reads: CASSSDRVDTEAFF. The CDR3 DNA is TGTGCCAGCAGCTCCGACAGGGTGGACACTGAAGCTTTCTTT.